This TCR beta chain originates from a study of long-term antiretroviral therapy in people with HIV. The table lists this clone with a count of one. The antigen is unknown. The germline gives CDR1 MNHEY, CDR2 SVGAGI. J gave up 4 bases and V 4 bases, and 5 bases lay outside the gene matches. This CDR3 is built from 14 residues. HIV-positive participants were all treated in the United States. General study results and limits: ART was followed by higher diversity that remained below transplant donor controls. Clonal expansions arising prior to ART prevailed in the repertoire at every time point.

Version v3.0 of the immunoSEQ assay was performed at survey level. Profiled with immunoSEQ multiplex PCR; TCRdb holds only in-frame clones, not every one. The table lists fewer than 45,000 clones, roughly 82% of them singletons. This TCR came from a man aged 18 to 29 with HIV. This specimen consisted of unsorted PBMCs, obtained 0.3 years after starting antiretroviral therapy. V usage is TRBV6-5 and J usage is TRBJ2-5; 8 bases map to TRBD1. CDR3 nucleotides: TGTGCCAGCAGTTCCGGGACAGGACGAGAGACCCAGTACTTC. Protein: CASSSGTGRETQYF.